The 18 T cell receptor beta chains below were found in one sample sequenced in a study of blood T cell repertoires in COVID-19. Profiled with immunoSEQ multiplex PCR; TCRdb holds only in-frame clones, not every one. The sample has 240,000 or so clones; around four fifths are singletons. The sequencing sample was made of peripheral blood. These receptors came from a woman of 80 years or more with acute or convalescent COVID-19.

The chain employs TRBV7-2 and TRBJ2-5, with 8 bases lining up with TRBD2. The CDR3 is 14 residues long. Germline V gives CDR1 SGHTA, CDR2 FQGNSA. DNA of the CDR3: TGTGTCTCGGCGGGGGGTCCGATCCAAGAGACCCAGTACTTC. This gives the protein CVSAGGPIQETQYF.

The chain recombines TRBV7-8 with TRBJ1-1; perhaps TRBD1 as D (6 bases). Germline lookup yields CDR1 SGHVS and CDR2 FQNEAQ. This CDR3 is 15 amino acids long. Trimming left V 5 bases short and J 5 bases short, with 18 bases between. CDR3 residues: CASSPTSGGWTEAFF. CDR3 bases: TGTGCCAGCAGCCCGACCTCGGGGGGCTGGACTGAAGCTTTCTTT.

This chain links TRBV7-7 with TRBJ2-5; 7 bases align to TRBD1. Germline CDR1 is SSHAT and CDR2 is FNYEAQ (reference sequence). The CDR3 loop spans 16 amino acids. V was clipped by 1 base and J by 2 bases; unmatched bases: 7. The CDR3 DNA is TGTGCCAGCAGCTTAGGCTGGTCAGGGGGTCAAGAGACCCAGTACTTC. It is translated as CASSLGWSGGQETQYF.

The V and J genes are TRBV29-1 and TRBJ2-7; possible D gene TRBD2, 8 bases. Germline-derived CDR1 and CDR2 are SQVTM and ANQGSEA. Between the trimmed V and J ends, which lost 6 bases and 0 bases, there was a span of 18 bases. CDR3 size: 15 residues. The CDR3 loop is CSVVPGRDSSYEQYF. CDR3 DNA: TGCAGCGTCGTTCCCGGGAGGGACAGCTCCTACGAGCAGTACTTC.

The chain joins TRBV6-5 to TRBJ2-4, with D unresolved. The germline CDR1 and CDR2 sequences are MNHEY and SVGAGI. The CDR3 has 16 amino acids. Trimming removed 2 bases from V and 0 bases from J, with 11 bases in between. As DNA, the CDR3 is TGTGCCAGCAGTTACACCCGCGAGCTAGCCAAAAACATTCAGTACTTC. Protein product: CASSYTRELAKNIQYF.

The chain joins TRBV6-6 to TRBJ2-1, with 10 bases matching TRBD2. Germline CDR1 MNHNY, CDR2 SVGAGI (reference sequence). The J segment lost 4 bases and the V segment lost 6 bases, leaving 9 bases of the junction unmatched. This CDR3 region has 16 residues. The CDR3 DNA is TGTGCCAGCAGCCACGGGGCTAGCGGGAGTTACAATGAGCAGTTCTTC. Protein: CASSHGASGSYNEQFF.

This sequence joins TRBV10-3 and TRBJ1-4; 7 bases are shared with TRBD1. The CDR3 is 14 residues long. The V gene end was trimmed by 6 bases and the J gene end by 2 bases; junction bases not matched to a gene: 3. Per germline, CDR1 ENHRY and CDR2 SYGVKD. The CDR3 protein is CAISPTGTNEKLFF. The CDR3 DNA is TGTGCCATCAGCCCGACAGGGACTAATGAAAAACTGTTTTTT.

The chain recombines TRBV5-1 with TRBJ1-4; TRBD1 agrees at 8 bases. The CDR3 totals 18 residues. V shed 0 bases and J 0 bases; nucleotides not matched to a gene: 7. The germline CDR1 and CDR2 sequences are SGHRS and YFSETQ. CDR3 region: CASSLGQGSLTTNEKLFF. CDR3 DNA sequence: TGCGCCAGCAGCTTGGGACAGGGGAGTTTAACAACTAATGAAAAACTGTTTTTT.

The V and J genes are TRBV6-6 and TRBJ2-1; TRBD2 matches 10 bases. Trimming cost V 6 bases and J 3 bases; bases outside gene matches: 5. CDR1 and CDR2 (germline): MNHNY, SVGAGI (reference sequence). The length of the CDR3 is 15 residues. The CDR3 bases are TGTGCCAGCAGCCCTAGCGGGAGCGGCTACAATGAGCAGTTCTTC. This translates into CASSPSGSGYNEQFF.

V usage is TRBV4-1 and J usage is TRBJ2-5; 7 bases map to TRBD2. The junction had 9 bases not matched to a gene; V was cut back by 0 bases and J by 5 bases. The CDR3 is 16 residues long. Germline V gene lookup returns CDR1 MGHRA and CDR2 YSYEKL. The CDR3 sequence is CASSQDSRGSWETQYF. CDR3 in DNA: TGCGCCAGCAGCCAAGATTCACGCGGGAGTTGGGAGACCCAGTACTTC.

The chain recombines TRBV28 with TRBJ2-1, with 14 nucleotides matching TRBD2. This CDR3 is 15 amino acids long. J was trimmed by 6 bases and V by 6 bases; bases with no gene match: 4. Germline V CDR1 and CDR2: MDHEN, SYDVKM. In DNA, the CDR3 is TGTGCCAGCAGGGGGGGGACTAGCGGGAGCAATGAGCAGTTCTTC. Translated, it gives CASRGGTSGSNEQFF.

The CDR3 bases are TGTGCCAGCAGTTACGGGACAGGGGTTGAAAAACTGTTTTTT. It specifies CASSYGTGVEKLFF. This chain joins TRBV6-6 and TRBJ1-4; TRBD1 aligns across 10 bases. The CDR3 is 14 residues long. The J segment lost 7 bases and the V segment lost 2 bases, leaving 1 base of the junction unmatched. Germline CDR1 MNHNY, CDR2 SVGAGI (reference sequence).

The chain has TRBV5-4 and TRBJ2-5; TRBD2 aligns across 8 bases. Germline CDR1 and CDR2: SGHNT and YYREEE (reference sequence). This CDR3 has 17 amino acids. Trimming cost V 1 base and J 4 bases; bases outside gene matches: 12. CDR3 residues: CASSLPNHSGKRETQYF. The CDR3 DNA follows: TGTGCCAGCAGCTTGCCCAATCATAGCGGGAAAAGAGAGACCCAGTACTTC.

This clone was seen just once. This chain links TRBV19 with TRBJ2-5; 15 nucleotides align to TRBD2. V dropped 5 bases and J dropped 7; count of bases not matched to a gene: 2. This CDR3 is 14 amino acids long. Germline assignment: CDR1 LNHDA and CDR2 SQIVND (reference sequence). CDR3 amino acids: CASSLGLAGGTQYF. CDR3 sequence (DNA): TGTGCCAGTAGTTTGGGACTAGCGGGGGGGACCCAGTACTTC.

The chain couples TRBV2 to TRBJ1-1; TRBD1 might be the D (6 bases). The length of the CDR3 is 16 residues. Trimming pared 5 bases from V and 5 bases from J, leaving 21 bases between. Germline V gene data show CDR1 as SNHLY and CDR2 as FYNNEI. The CDR3 sequence is CASSLLDQGRRTEAFF. The CDR3 DNA reads as TGTGCCAGCAGTCTCCTTGACCAGGGGCGTAGGACTGAAGCTTTCTTT.

CDR3 bases: TGTGCCAGCAGGGGACAGACTAATTCACCCCTCCACTTT. It codes for CASRGQTNSPLHF. This chain links TRBV6-6 with TRBJ1-6, with TRBD1 matching over 7 bases. The length of the CDR3 is 13 residues. CDR1 and CDR2 from the germline V gene are MNHNY and SVGAGI (reference sequence). J gave up 6 bases and V 6 bases, and 2 bases lay outside the gene matches.

The chain joins TRBV5-1 to TRBJ1-1; D is possibly TRBD1 (5 bases). Trimming took off 0 bases at V and 0 bases at J, with 9 bases between the two ends. Germline CDR1 and CDR2: SGHRS and YFSETQ. The length of the CDR3 is 15 residues. CDR3 DNA sequence: TGCGCCAGCAGCTTGGTGGGGACTATGAACACTGAAGCTTTCTTT. As protein: CASSLVGTMNTEAFF.

V gene TRBV7-8 combines with J gene TRBJ1-5; possibly TRBD1 for D (5 bases). V was trimmed by 3 bases and J by 2 bases, leaving 14 bases between them. CDR1 is SGHVS, CDR2 FQNEAQ, per germline. The CDR3 has 16 residues. CDR3 bases: TGTGCCAGCAGCTTCCCGGCGGCGGGGGGCAATCAGCCCCAGCATTTT. Translation: CASSFPAAGGNQPQHF.